This TCR beta chain is drawn from a study of blood T cell repertoires in COVID-19. About the research overall: Researchers got acute and convalescent COVID-19 samples from the United States, Italy and Spain. T cells, B-cell-depleted T cells, or PBMCs provided the cDNA or gDNA that served as material.

Repertoires were generated with immunoSEQ multiplex PCR, while TCRdb's copy carries only in-frame clones and drops some. The data contain roughly 200,000 clones, approximately 83% of them seen just once; the ten biggest clones take up approximately 4.7%. Sequencing was carried out using peripheral blood. The sequence derives from a man aged 45 to 65 with active or convalescent COVID-19.

CDR3 nucleotides: TGCACCAGCAGCCAAGATTCCCTTAGCGGGGGTCGCTACAATGAGCAGTTCTTC. Translated, it gives CTSSQDSLSGGRYNEQFF. The V and J genes are TRBV1 and TRBJ2-1; the D call TRBD2 from the table was never checked on the DNA. TRBV1 is deemed a pseudogene. This CDR3 has 18 residues.